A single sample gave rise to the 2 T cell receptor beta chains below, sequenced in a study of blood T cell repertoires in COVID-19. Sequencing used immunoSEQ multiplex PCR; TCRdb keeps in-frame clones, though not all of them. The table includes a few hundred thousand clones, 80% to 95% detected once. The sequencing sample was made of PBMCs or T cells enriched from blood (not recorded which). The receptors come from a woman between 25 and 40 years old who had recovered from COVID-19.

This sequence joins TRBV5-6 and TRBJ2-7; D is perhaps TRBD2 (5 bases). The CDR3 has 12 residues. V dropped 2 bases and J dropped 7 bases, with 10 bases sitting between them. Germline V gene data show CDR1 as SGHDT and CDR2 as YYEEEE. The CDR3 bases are TGTGCCAGCAGCTTCGAGGGTTGGGAGCAGTACTTC. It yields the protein CASSFEGWEQYF.

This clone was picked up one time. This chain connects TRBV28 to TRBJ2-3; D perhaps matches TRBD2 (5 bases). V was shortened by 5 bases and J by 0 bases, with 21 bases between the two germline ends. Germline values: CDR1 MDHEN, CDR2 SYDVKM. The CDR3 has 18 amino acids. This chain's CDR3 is CASSPLGPDGESTDTQYF. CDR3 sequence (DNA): TGTGCCAGCAGTCCCCTGGGCCCGGACGGGGAAAGCACAGATACGCAGTATTTT.